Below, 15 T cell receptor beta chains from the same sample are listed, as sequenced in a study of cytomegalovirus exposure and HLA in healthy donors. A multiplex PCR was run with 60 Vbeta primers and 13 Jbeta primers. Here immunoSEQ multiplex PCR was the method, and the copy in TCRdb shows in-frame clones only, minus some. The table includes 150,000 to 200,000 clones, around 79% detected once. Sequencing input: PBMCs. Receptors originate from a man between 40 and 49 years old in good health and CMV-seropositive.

The CDR3 nucleotides read TGTGCCAGTTCCCTCGGAGGGAGAGGTTACGAGCAGTACTTC. Translation gives CASSLGGRGYEQYF. This chain links TRBV28 with TRBJ2-7; D perhaps matches TRBD2 (6 bases). The CDR3 spans 14 residues. V lost 9 bases and J 4 bases, leaving 19 bases between the germline ends. Germline V CDR1 and CDR2: MDHEN, SYDVKM. Variable domain in full (rest from reference TRBV28 and TRBJ2-7): DVKVTQSSRYLVKRTGEKVFLECVQDMDHENMFWYRQDPGLGLRLIYFSYDVKMKEKGDIPEGYSVSREKKERFSLILESASTNQTSMYLCASSLGGRGYEQYFGPGTRLTVT.

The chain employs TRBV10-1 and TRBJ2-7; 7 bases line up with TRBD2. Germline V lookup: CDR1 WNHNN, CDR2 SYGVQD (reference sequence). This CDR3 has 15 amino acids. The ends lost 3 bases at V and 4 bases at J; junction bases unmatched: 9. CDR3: CASSDQGGSVYEQYF. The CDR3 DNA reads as TGCGCCAGCAGTGACCAAGGCGGGAGTGTGTACGAGCAGTACTTC.

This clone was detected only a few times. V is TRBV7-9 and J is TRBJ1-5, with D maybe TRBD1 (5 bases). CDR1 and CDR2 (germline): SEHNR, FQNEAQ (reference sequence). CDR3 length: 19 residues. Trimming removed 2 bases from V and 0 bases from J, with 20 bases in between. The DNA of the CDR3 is TGTGCCAGCAGCTTATATCTCGGAGCAGGGAGGGGTAGCAATCAGCCCCAGCATTTT. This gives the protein CASSLYLGAGRGSNQPQHF.

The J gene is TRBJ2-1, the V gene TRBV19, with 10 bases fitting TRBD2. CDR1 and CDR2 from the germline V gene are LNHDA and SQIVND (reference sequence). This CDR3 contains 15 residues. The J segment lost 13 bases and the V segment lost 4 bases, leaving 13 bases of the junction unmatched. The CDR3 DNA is TGTGCCAGTAGTAAGACCCCTCTAGCGGGAGATCCCCAGTTCTTC. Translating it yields CASSKTPLAGDPQFF.

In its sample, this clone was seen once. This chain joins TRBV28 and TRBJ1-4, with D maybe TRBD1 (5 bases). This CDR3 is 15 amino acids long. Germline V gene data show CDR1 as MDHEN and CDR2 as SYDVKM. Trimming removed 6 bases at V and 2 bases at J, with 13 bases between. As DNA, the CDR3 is TGTGCCAGCAGCGCCGGGGGGAGGACTAATGAAAAACTGTTTTTT. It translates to CASSAGGRTNEKLFF. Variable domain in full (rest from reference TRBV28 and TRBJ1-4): DVKVTQSSRYLVKRTGEKVFLECVQDMDHENMFWYRQDPGLGLRLIYFSYDVKMKEKGDIPEGYSVSREKKERFSLILESASTNQTSMYLCASSAGGRTNEKLFFGSGTQLSVL.

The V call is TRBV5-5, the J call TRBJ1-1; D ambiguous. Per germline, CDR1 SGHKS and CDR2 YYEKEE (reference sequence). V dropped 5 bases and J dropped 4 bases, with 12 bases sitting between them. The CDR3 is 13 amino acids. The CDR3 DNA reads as TGTGCCAGCAGGGCCCCGGAGGGCACTGAAGCTTTCTTT. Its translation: CASRAPEGTEAFF.

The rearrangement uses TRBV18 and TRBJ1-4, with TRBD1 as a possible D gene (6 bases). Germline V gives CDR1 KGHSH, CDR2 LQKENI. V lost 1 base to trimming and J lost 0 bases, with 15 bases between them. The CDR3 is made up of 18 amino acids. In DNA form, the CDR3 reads TGTGCCAGCTCACCACTTTCAGGGGCCCATGCAACTAATGAAAAACTGTTTTTT. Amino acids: CASSPLSGAHATNEKLFF.

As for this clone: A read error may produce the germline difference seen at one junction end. The CDR3 loop reads CASRTRTGKNSQYF. The CDR3 bases are TGTGCCAGCCGAACTAGGACAGGGAAAAACAGTCAGTACTTC. The chain has TRBV2 and TRBJ2-4; 8 nucleotides align to TRBD1. In germline, CDR1 is SNHLY, CDR2 FYNNEI. This CDR3 spans 14 amino acids.

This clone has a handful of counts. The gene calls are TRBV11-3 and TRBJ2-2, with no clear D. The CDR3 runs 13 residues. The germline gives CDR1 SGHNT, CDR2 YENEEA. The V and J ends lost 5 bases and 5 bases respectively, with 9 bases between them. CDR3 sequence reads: CASSPVWTGELFF. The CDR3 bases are TGTGCCAGCAGCCCAGTTTGGACCGGGGAGCTGTTTTTT.

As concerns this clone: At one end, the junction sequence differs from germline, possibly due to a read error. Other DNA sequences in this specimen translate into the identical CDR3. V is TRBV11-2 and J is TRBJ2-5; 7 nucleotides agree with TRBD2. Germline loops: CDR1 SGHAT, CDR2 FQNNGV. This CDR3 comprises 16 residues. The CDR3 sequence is CATSLIRGGDLETQYF. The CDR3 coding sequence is TGCGCCACTTCACTAATACGTGGGGGGGATCTGGAGACCCAGTACTTC.

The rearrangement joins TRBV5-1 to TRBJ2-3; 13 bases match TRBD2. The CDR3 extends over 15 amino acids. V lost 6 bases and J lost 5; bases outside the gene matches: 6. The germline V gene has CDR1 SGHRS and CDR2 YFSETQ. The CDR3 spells CASMLGLAGEDTQYF. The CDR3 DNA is TGCGCCAGCATGTTAGGACTAGCGGGGGAAGATACGCAGTATTTT.

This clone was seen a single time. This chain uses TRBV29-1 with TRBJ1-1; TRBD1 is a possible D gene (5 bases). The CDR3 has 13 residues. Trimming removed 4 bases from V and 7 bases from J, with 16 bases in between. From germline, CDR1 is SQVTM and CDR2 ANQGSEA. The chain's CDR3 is CSVVLQGRDEAFF. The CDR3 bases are TGCAGCGTTGTCCTCCAGGGTAGGGATGAAGCTTTCTTT. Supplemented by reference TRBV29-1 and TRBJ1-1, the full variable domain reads SAVISQKPSRDICQRGTSLTIQCQVDSQVTMMFWYRQQPGQSLTLIATANQGSEATYESGFVIDKFPISRPNLTFSTLTVSNMSPEDSSIYLCSVVLQGRDEAFFGQGTRLTVV.

CDR3 bases: TGTGCCAGCAGCGTAGCTGGGACTAGCGGCAAGCAGTACTTC. Translated, it gives CASSVAGTSGKQYF. The V and J genes are TRBV9 and TRBJ2-7; 11 bases are a match to TRBD2. CDR1 is SGDLS and CDR2 is YYNGEE in the germline V gene. V lost 0 bases and J lost 8; bases outside the gene matches: 4. This CDR3 has 14 amino acids.

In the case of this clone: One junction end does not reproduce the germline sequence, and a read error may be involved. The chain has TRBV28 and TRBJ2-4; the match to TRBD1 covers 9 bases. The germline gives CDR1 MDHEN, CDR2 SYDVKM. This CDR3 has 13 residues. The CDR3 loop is CASSLTPRDRVFF. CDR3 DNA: TGTGCCAGCAGTTTGACCCCCCGGGACAGGGTATTCTTC.

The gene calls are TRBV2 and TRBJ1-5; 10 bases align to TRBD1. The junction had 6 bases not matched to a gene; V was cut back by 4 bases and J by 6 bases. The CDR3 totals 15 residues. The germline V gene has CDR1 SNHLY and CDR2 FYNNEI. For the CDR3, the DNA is TGTGCCAGCAGTGTTGATTGGACAGGGGGTCAGCCCCAGCATTTT. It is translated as CASSVDWTGGQPQHF.